A selection of T cell receptor beta chains follows, all from one sample in a study of blood T cell repertoires in COVID-19. Clones were sequenced by immunoSEQ multiplex PCR, and TCRdb holds only the in-frame ones, with some missing. The data hold 180,000 or so clones, with 82% observed a single time. Sequenced material: peripheral blood. The receptors were gathered from a woman aged 70 to 79 with acute or convalescent COVID-19. Each CDR3 is given with its conserved first and last residue. Each record gives: clone size, D gene, J gene, V gene, CDR3 protein, CDR3 DNA. D genes are given only for firm matches. Rows give clone size only sometimes, using once, few, many, or a class for an expanded clone.

- | - | TRBJ2-1 | TRBV11-3 | CASSPGGNNEQFF | TGTGCCAGCAGCCCCGGGGGAAACAATGAGCAGTTCTTC
- | - | TRBJ1-2 | TRBV29-1 | CSAYRANYGYTF | TGCAGCGCCTACAGGGCTAACTATGGCTACACCTTC
- | TRBD2 | TRBJ2-3 | TRBV4-3 | CASSQALSGGRADTQYF | TGCGCCAGCAGCCAAGCTTTGAGCGGGGGGAGGGCAGATACGCAGTATTTT
- | - | TRBJ2-1 | TRBV7-7 | CASSPEPGGLSSYNEQFF | TGTGCCAGCAGCCCCGAGCCAGGAGGACTGAGCTCCTACAATGAGCAGTTCTTC
- | TRBD1 | TRBJ2-7 | TRBV28 | CASSLWDSYEQYF | TGTGCCAGCAGTCTTTGGGACAGTTACGAGCAGTACTTC
- | - | TRBJ2-1 | TRBV5-1 | CASSQNPTSTHANEQFF | TGCGCCAGCAGCCAGAACCCAACTAGTACCCATGCGAATGAGCAGTTCTTC
- | TRBD2 | TRBJ2-3 | TRBV9 | CASSPLRGESTDTQYF | TGTGCCAGCAGCCCTCTGCGGGGGGAGAGCACAGATACGCAGTATTTT
- | - | TRBJ2-7 | TRBV10-3 | CAISEYFYEQYF | TGTGCCATCAGTGAATACTTCTACGAGCAGTACTTC
- | TRBD1 | TRBJ1-5 | TRBV19 | CASSVGPGQGRQPQHF | TGTGCCAGTAGTGTGGGCCCGGGACAGGGGAGGCAGCCCCAGCATTTT
- | - | TRBJ1-1 | TRBV5-1 | CASSDQGNTEAFF | TGCGCCAGCAGCGACCAGGGGAACACTGAAGCTTTCTTT
- | TRBD1 | TRBJ1-1 | TRBV28 | CASSFSETGRKAFF | TGTGCCAGCAGTTTCTCCGAGACAGGGAGAAAAGCTTTCTTT
few | TRBD1 | TRBJ2-1 | TRBV4-1 | CASSPPSTGERVNEQFF | TGCGCCAGCAGCCCACCGTCGACAGGGGAAAGAGTCAATGAGCAGTTCTTC
- | - | TRBJ2-2 | TRBV27 | CASSLGTYTGELFF | TGTGCCAGCAGTTTAGGGACTTACACCGGGGAGCTGTTTTTT
- | - | TRBJ1-1 | TRBV5-1 | CASSLEFSAEAFF | TGCGCCAGCAGCTTGGAATTCAGTGCTGAAGCTTTCTTT
- | TRBD2 | TRBJ2-1 | TRBV4-2 | CASRGDGEGSYNEQFF | TGTGCCAGCAGAGGAGACGGGGAGGGTTCCTACAATGAGCAGTTCTTC
- | TRBD1 | TRBJ2-7 | TRBV5-4 | CASSADRPVTYEQYF | TGTGCCAGCAGCGCGGACAGGCCCGTAACCTACGAGCAGTACTTC
- | - | TRBJ2-6 | TRBV9 | CASSVGGAFSGANVLTF | TGTGCCAGCAGCGTAGGAGGAGCGTTCTCTGGGGCCAACGTCCTGACTTTC
once | - | TRBJ2-3 | TRBV2 | CASSSVTDTQYF | TGTGCCAGCAGCTCTGTTACAGATACGCAGTATTTT
- | - | TRBJ1-6 | TRBV10-3 | CAISEFQNSPLHF | TGTGCCATCAGTGAGTTCCAGAATTCACCCCTCCACTTT
once | TRBD2 | TRBJ2-2 | TRBV6-2/TRBV6-3 | CASSSTSRTGELFF | TGTGCCAGCAGTTCGACTAGCCGGACCGGGGAGCTGTTTTTT
- | TRBD2 | TRBJ2-1 | TRBV7-7 | CASSLRTSGLQTRNEQFF | TGTGCCAGCAGCCTTCGGACTAGCGGTCTACAAACTCGCAATGAGCAGTTCTTC
- | TRBD1 | TRBJ2-3 | TRBV29-1 | CSARQGGTDTQYF | TGCAGCGCCAGACAGGGGGGCACAGATACGCAGTATTTT
- | - | TRBJ2-4 | TRBV5-1 | CASSFGGDKNIQYF | TGCGCCAGCAGCTTTGGGGGCGACAAAAACATTCAGTACTTC
- | TRBD1 | TRBJ2-5 | TRBV19 | CASSTDREETQYF | TGTGCCAGTAGTACAGACAGGGAAGAGACCCAGTACTTC
- | TRBD2 | TRBJ2-3 | TRBV4-2 | CASSHSSSGGAVGTQYF | TGTGCCAGCAGCCACTCGAGTAGCGGGGGGGCGGTGGGTACGCAGTATTTT
- | TRBD1 | TRBJ1-1 | TRBV9 | CASSVRPGTGGTEAFF | TGTGCCAGCAGCGTCAGACCCGGGACAGGGGGCACTGAAGCTTTCTTT
- | TRBD1 | TRBJ1-2 | TRBV5-6 | CASSLETGEIYGYTF | TGTGCCAGCAGCTTGGAGACAGGGGAAATTTATGGCTACACCTTC
- | - | TRBJ1-1 | TRBV9 | CASSIDGQPNTEAFF | TGTGCCAGCAGCATTGACGGACAGCCGAACACTGAAGCTTTCTTT
few | TRBD1 | TRBJ2-7 | TRBV12-3/TRBV12-4 | CASKRTGVYEQYF | TGTGCCAGCAAAAGGACAGGAGTCTACGAGCAGTACTTC
- | TRBD1 | TRBJ1-5 | TRBV11-2 | CASSLTGGSGQPQHF | TGTGCCAGCAGCTTGACAGGGGGAAGTGGTCAGCCCCAGCATTTT
- | TRBD2 | TRBJ2-3 | TRBV11-3 | CASSPGLAGAGDTQYF | TGTGCCAGCAGCCCAGGACTAGCGGGGGCTGGAGATACGCAGTATTTT
- | - | TRBJ1-1 | TRBV18 | CASSPGAENTEAFF | TGTGCCAGCTCACCAGGGGCGGAGAACACTGAAGCTTTCTTT
- | TRBD1 | TRBJ2-3 | TRBV4-1 | CASRTGGSTDTQYF | TGCGCCAGCAGAACAGGGGGCTCCACAGATACGCAGTATTTT
- | - | TRBJ1-5 | TRBV7-3 | CASSFALYSNQPQHF | TGTGCCAGCAGCTTCGCACTCTATAGCAATCAGCCCCAGCATTTT
- | - | TRBJ2-3 | TRBV24-1 | CATSDTLGGAAQYF | TGTGCCACCAGTGATACCCTAGGGGGTGCGGCGCAGTATTTT
- | TRBD1 | TRBJ2-7 | TRBV28 | CASSSVGTAPYEQYF | TGTGCCAGCAGTTCGGTCGGGACAGCTCCCTACGAGCAGTACTTC
- | TRBD2 | TRBJ2-7 | TRBV27 | CASSSYGLAGAGEQYF | TGTGCCAGCAGTTCCTACGGACTAGCGGGAGCTGGCGAGCAGTACTTC
- | - | TRBJ2-2 | TRBV24-1 | CATRAGGVHGELFF | TGTGCCACCAGGGCCGGAGGGGTGCACGGGGAGCTGTTTTTT
- | TRBD2 | TRBJ2-1 | TRBV5-1 | CASSLFSSSGGGDEQFF | TGCGCCAGCAGCTTGTTCAGCTCTAGCGGAGGAGGCGATGAGCAGTTCTTC
- | - | TRBJ1-2 | TRBV5-6 | CASSFFAGDKSGYTF | TGTGCCAGCAGCTTTTTTGCAGGGGATAAGAGTGGCTACACCTTC
once | TRBD2 | TRBJ2-7 | TRBV4-1 | CASSRLAGTYEQYF | TGCGCCAGCAGTCGACTAGCGGGTACCTACGAGCAGTACTTC
- | - | TRBJ2-5 | TRBV24-1 | CATSESGNQETQYF | TGTGCCACCAGTGAATCGGGAAACCAAGAGACCCAGTACTTC
- | - | TRBJ1-2 | TRBV12-3/TRBV12-4 | CASAAGRYGYTF | TGTGCCAGCGCGGCAGGGCGGTATGGCTACACCTTC
once | - | TRBJ2-7 | TRBV7-2 | CASSLDIYEQYF | TGTGCCAGCAGCTTAGATATCTACGAGCAGTACTTC
- | TRBD2 | TRBJ2-1 | TRBV5-1 | CASSPGGAWGNEQFF | TGCGCCAGCAGCCCCGGGGGGGCATGGGGCAATGAGCAGTTCTTC
- | TRBD2 | TRBJ2-1 | TRBV19 | CASSPKTSRGEQFF | TGTGCCAGTAGTCCAAAGACTAGCCGGGGTGAGCAGTTCTTC
- | - | TRBJ2-1 | TRBV7-2 | CASSLFAGREQFF | TGTGCCAGCAGCTTATTCGCGGGGAGGGAGCAGTTCTTC
few | TRBD2 | TRBJ2-7 | TRBV7-2 | CASSLDGTSGSPYYEQYF | TGTGCCAGCAGCTTAGACGGTACTAGCGGGAGCCCCTACTACGAGCAGTACTTC
- | TRBD2 | TRBJ2-3 | TRBV7-6 | CASSLRTSGGFTDTQYF | TGTGCCAGCAGCCTTCGGACTAGCGGGGGATTCACAGATACGCAGTATTTT
- | TRBD1 | TRBJ2-1 | TRBV19 | CASGTAGGEQFF | TGTGCCAGTGGGACAGCAGGGGGTGAGCAGTTCTTC
- | TRBD1 | TRBJ2-3 | TRBV27 | CASSLGRGMDTQYF | TGTGCCAGCAGTTTGGGCAGGGGGATGGATACGCAGTATTTT
- | - | TRBJ1-2 | TRBV2 | CASSDATEGRGYGYTF | TGTGCCAGCAGTGATGCAACGGAGGGGAGAGGCTATGGCTACACCTTC